This passage covers 15 T cell receptor beta chains from one sample sequenced in a study of blood T cell repertoires in COVID-19. TCRdb's table, derived via immunoSEQ multiplex PCR, lists solely in-frame clones and lacks some. The sample lists more than 200,000 clones; around 88% were seen once. The sample consisted of peripheral blood. The receptor source for this set is a man at least 80 years old with acute or convalescent COVID-19.

This rearrangement joins TRBV6-4 to TRBJ2-7; D is possibly TRBD1 (6 bases). Germline CDR1 reads MRHNA; CDR2 reads SNTAGT. V was pared by 8 bases and J by 1 base, with 18 bases between. This CDR3 has 15 amino acids. DNA of the CDR3: TGTGCCAGCCGCAACAACAGGGTTTTATCCTACGAGCAGTACTTC. This sequence encodes CASRNNRVLSYEQYF.

The J gene is TRBJ1-5, the V gene TRBV29-1; TRBD1 agrees at 9 bases. Losses at the gene ends were 7 bases for V and 7 bases for J; bases not matched to a gene: 8. The germline gives CDR1 SQVTM, CDR2 ANQGSEA. The CDR3 consists of 13 residues. The DNA for the CDR3 is TGCAGCGGGGCGACAGGGGGAGGACAGCCCCAGCATTTT. Amino acid sequence: CSGATGGGQPQHF.

This clone was detected a few times. The V and J genes are TRBV6-5 and TRBJ1-5; tentatively, D is TRBD1 (5 bases). The CDR3 totals 14 residues. Germline loops: CDR1 MNHEY, CDR2 SVGAGI. Trimming pared 7 bases from V and 4 bases from J, leaving 14 bases between. CDR3 bases: TGTGCCAGCAACAGGCGCATCCAAAATCAGCCCCAGCATTTT. Protein product: CASNRRIQNQPQHF.

This clone was picked up a small number of times. The chain couples TRBV3-1 (or the pseudogene TRBV3-2) to TRBJ2-3; 7 nucleotides line up with TRBD2. This CDR3 comprises 17 residues. Germline loops: CDR1 LGHDT, CDR2 YNNKEL (reference sequence). V lost 4 bases to trimming and J lost 3 bases; unmatched junction nucleotides: 13. CDR3 nucleotide sequence: TGTGCCAGCAGCCGTATCCCGGGACTACCGGAAACAGATACGCAGTATTTT. It codes for CASSRIPGLPETDTQYF.

The gene calls are TRBV6-5 and TRBJ2-2; TRBD2 matches 10 bases. The V segment lost 6 bases and the J segment 1 base; nucleotides outside the gene matches: 2. CDR1 and CDR2 from the germline V gene are MNHEY and SVGAGI. This CDR3 has 15 residues. Written as DNA, the CDR3 is TGTGCCAGCAGACGGACTAGCGGGAACACCGGGGAGCTGTTTTTT. It specifies CASRRTSGNTGELFF.

In this sample, this clone turned up a few times. The genes are TRBV5-1 and TRBJ2-7; 13 bases agree with TRBD2. CDR3 length: 15 amino acids. The V segment lost 4 bases and the J segment 7 bases; nucleotides outside the gene matches: 8. CDR1 SGHRS and CDR2 YFSETQ come from the germline V gene. The CDR3 nucleotides read TGCGCCAGCAGCGAGGGACTAGCGGGGCCAGAGGAGCAGTACTTC. This gives the protein CASSEGLAGPEEQYF.

V is TRBV28 and J is TRBJ1-6, with 9 bases identical to TRBD1. The CDR3 totals 14 residues. V gave up 6 bases and J gave up 18 bases; unmatched junction bases: 15. The germline CDR1 and CDR2 sequences are MDHEN and SYDVKM. The CDR3 sequence: CASRSTGQGLIPHF. The DNA of the CDR3 is TGTGCCAGCAGATCAACAGGACAGGGGCTGATTCCCCACTTT.

This clone was seen more than once but under ten times. The rearrangement joins TRBV6-5 to TRBJ1-2, with 9 bases lining up with TRBD1. Germline V gene lookup returns CDR1 MNHEY and CDR2 SVGAGI. The CDR3 totals 14 residues. V lost 6 bases to trimming and J lost 8 bases; unmatched junction nucleotides: 10. CDR3 in DNA: TGTGCCAGCAGACCCACAGGGGGCGAGAGGGGCTACACCTTC. This gives the protein CASRPTGGERGYTF.

This rearrangement joins TRBV27 to TRBJ2-3; 11 positions agree with TRBD2. The V gene's germline CDR1 is MNHEY and CDR2 SMNVEV (reference sequence). The CDR3 is 16 amino acids. Trimming at V came to 3 bases and at J to 2 bases, leaving 4 bases not matched to a gene. The CDR3 DNA reads as TGTGCCAGCAGTTTGTCGGGACTAGCGGCCACAGATACGCAGTATTTT. It codes for CASSLSGLAATDTQYF.

The chain is built from TRBV25-1 and TRBJ2-3, with a tentative D call TRBD2 (5 bases). Trimming took 2 bases from V and 1 from J, leaving 13 bases between them. Germline CDR1 reads MGHDK; CDR2 reads SYGVNS. This CDR3 contains 16 residues. CDR3: CASSEHGSVRTDTQYF. In DNA form, the CDR3 reads TGTGCCAGCAGTGAACACGGTAGCGTTCGCACAGATACGCAGTATTTT.

The CDR3 nucleotides are TGTGCCAGCAGCCAAGATCAAACAGCAGGAAACACCATATATTTT. Translation: CASSQDQTAGNTIYF. V gene TRBV4-2 combines with J gene TRBJ1-3, with unresolved D. The germline CDR1 and CDR2 sequences are LGHNA and YNFKEQ. Trimming cost V 0 bases and J 4 bases, with 10 bases left between them. CDR3 length: 15 residues.

The genes are TRBV5-1 and TRBJ2-5, with 9 bases aligning to TRBD2. The germline V gene encodes CDR1 SGHRS and CDR2 YFSETQ. The J segment lost 4 bases and the V segment lost 0 bases, leaving 4 bases of the junction unmatched. The CDR3 spans 15 residues. The CDR3 sequence is CASSLGLAARETQYF. The CDR3 region has the DNA TGCGCCAGCAGCTTGGGACTAGCGGCCCGAGAGACCCAGTACTTC.

V gene TRBV27 combines with J gene TRBJ2-1, with 9 bases that match TRBD2. CDR3 length: 14 amino acids. The germline CDR1 and CDR2 sequences are MNHEY and SMNVEV (reference sequence). Unmatched junction bases numbered 5, after V lost 3 bases and J lost 8 bases. The CDR3 here is CASSLGLAGDEQFF. CDR3 DNA sequence: TGTGCCAGCAGTTTGGGGTTAGCGGGAGATGAGCAGTTCTTC.

This rearrangement joins TRBV7-9 to TRBJ2-7; 8 bases are a match to TRBD1. With V trimmed by 7 bases and J by 0 bases, 11 bases remained unmatched. Germline CDR1 and CDR2: SEHNR and FQNEAQ (reference sequence). This CDR3 region has 16 residues. The CDR3 nucleotides read TGTGCCAGCACCCCAGGAGGACAGGGTTTCTCCTACGAGCAGTACTTC. It yields the protein CASTPGGQGFSYEQYF.

V and J are TRBV28 and TRBJ2-7, with 7 bases that match TRBD1. The CDR3 loop spans 13 amino acids. The junction had 10 bases not matched to a gene; V was cut back by 10 bases and J by 4 bases. Germline V gene lookup returns CDR1 MDHEN and CDR2 SYDVKM. DNA for the CDR3: TGTGCCATCGCCGGGACAGCTTTTTACGAGCAGTACTTC. Translating gives CAIAGTAFYEQYF.